This TCR beta chain appears in the sequencing data of a study of persistence of HIV-infected CD4 T cells. For the study at large: Suppressive ART had lasted a median of roughly eight years. General observations from the study: Within sorted populations, more oligoclonal TCRs accompanied more oligoclonal proviruses. TCRbeta richness was lower in CMV- and Gag-responding cells than in anti-CD3/anti-CD28-responding cells.

As concerns this clone: The target antigen is unknown.

V was cut by 2 bases and J by 3 bases, with 8 bases left in between. The CDR3 runs 13 residues. Per the germline V gene, CDR1 is GTSNPN and CDR2 is SVGIG (reference sequence). The immunoSEQ assay was version 4, run in survey mode. The assay was immunoSEQ multiplex PCR, and TCRdb's table has in-frame clones only and misses some. The data contain 45,000 or so clones, less than 90% of them singletons. Cells were stimulated nonspecifically with anti-CD3/anti-CD28 magnetic beads. Sorting of responding CD4+ T cells relied on upregulated CD40 ligand together with CD69. The chain joins TRBV30 to TRBJ1-5; tentatively, D is TRBD1 (5 bases). The TCR sequence derives from an adult woman with HIV who was CMV-seropositive. The sequenced sample was CD4+ T cells sorted from PBMCs after roughly 18-hour stimulation, obtained from a patient who received antiretroviral therapy. The CDR3 DNA follows: TGTGCCTGGAGTTCACAGGACAATCAGCCCCAGCATTTT. Amino acid sequence: CAWSSQDNQPQHF.